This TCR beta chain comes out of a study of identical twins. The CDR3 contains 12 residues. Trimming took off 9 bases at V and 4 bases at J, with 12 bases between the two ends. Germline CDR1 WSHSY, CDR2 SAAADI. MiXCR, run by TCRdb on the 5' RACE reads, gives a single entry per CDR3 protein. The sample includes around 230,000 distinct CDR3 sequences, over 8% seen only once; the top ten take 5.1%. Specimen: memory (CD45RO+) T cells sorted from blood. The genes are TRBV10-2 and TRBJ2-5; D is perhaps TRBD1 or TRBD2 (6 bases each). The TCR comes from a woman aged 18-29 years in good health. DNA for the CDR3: TGCGCCAGTTCTAAGGGGGGAGAGACCCAGTACTTC. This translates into CASSKGGETQYF.